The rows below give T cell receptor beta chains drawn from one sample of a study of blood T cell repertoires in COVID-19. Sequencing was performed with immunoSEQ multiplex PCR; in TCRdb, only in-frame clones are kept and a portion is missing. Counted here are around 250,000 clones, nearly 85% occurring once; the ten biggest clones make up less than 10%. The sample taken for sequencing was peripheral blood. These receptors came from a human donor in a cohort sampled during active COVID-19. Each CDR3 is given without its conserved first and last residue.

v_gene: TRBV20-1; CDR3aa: SARARREQF
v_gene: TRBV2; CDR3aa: ARAFRRVNTEAF
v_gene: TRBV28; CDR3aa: ASSSPTVNEKLF
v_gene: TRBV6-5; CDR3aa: AATGGKGYEQY
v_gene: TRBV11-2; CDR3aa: ASSLVWRDPVRDTDTQY
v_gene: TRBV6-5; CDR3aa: ASGRTGINTEAF
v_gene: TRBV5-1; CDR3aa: ASSLSGWEPQH
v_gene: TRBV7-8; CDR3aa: ASSPVWTGSLYEQY
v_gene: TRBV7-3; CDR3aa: ASSLGRGTGGELF
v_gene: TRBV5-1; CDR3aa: ASSSGLLAGANVLT
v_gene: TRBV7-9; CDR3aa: ASRGPSYNEQF
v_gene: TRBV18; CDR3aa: ASSRLQNTEAF
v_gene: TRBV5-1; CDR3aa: ASSPGRGTNQPQH
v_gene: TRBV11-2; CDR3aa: ASSLGSGSTGELF
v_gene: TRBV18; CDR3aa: ASSPGLGRTDTQY
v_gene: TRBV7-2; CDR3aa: ASSSQTNRGLSYGYT
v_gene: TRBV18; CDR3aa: ASSPPVGASGNTIY
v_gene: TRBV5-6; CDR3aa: ASSLAGPETQY
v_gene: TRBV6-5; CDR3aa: ASSFEQGAGELF
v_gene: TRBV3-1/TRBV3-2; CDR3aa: ASSLKSGRSEQY
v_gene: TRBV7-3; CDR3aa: ASSFQGDTGELF
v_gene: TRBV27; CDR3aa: ASSFFGTSGRAGGANVLT
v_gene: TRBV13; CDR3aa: ASSLGTGQSYNEQF
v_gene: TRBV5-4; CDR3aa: ASSLRGTRGAAGELF
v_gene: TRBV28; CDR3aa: ASSSGQPPRAKNIQY
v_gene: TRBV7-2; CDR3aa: ASTDWGGQGITDTQY
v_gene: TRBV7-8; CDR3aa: ASSSQGSGEQY
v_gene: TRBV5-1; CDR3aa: ASSLADNSYEQY
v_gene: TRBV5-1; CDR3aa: ASSLGQGGIDTQY
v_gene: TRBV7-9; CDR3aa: ASSLAWGLYNEQF
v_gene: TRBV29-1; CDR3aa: SVPAGQGTYGYT
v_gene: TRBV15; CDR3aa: ATSRGPVTGDNEQF
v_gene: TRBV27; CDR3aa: ASSFRVYYEQY
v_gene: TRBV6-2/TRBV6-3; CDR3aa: ASSYEIGTVLAKNIQY
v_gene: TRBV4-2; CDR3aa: ASSQESPAGVGPNTGELF
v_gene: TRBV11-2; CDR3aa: ASSSGTGRTGELF
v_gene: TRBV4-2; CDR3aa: ASSQASRQAGKAGNSPLH
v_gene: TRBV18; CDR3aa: ASSPQGLADTQY
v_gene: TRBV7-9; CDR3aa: ASSLTGTPA
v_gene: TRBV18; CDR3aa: ASSSGRGGMNTEAF
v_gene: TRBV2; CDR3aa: ASSQQGFPSYNEQF
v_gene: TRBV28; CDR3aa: ASSLTGGSYEQY
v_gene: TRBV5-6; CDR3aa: ASSFRTGFNEQY
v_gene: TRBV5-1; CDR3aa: ASRGGEGAGNTIY
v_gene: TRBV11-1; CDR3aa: ASSLGSGVNEQF
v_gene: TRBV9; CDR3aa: ASGLAAYNEQF
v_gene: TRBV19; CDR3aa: ASSILGGNYGYT
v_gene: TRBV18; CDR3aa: ASSQQSSYEQY
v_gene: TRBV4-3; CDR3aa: ASSQKGQGSPWGYGYT
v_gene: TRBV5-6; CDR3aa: ASSLDRGTTNEKLF
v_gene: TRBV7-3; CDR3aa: ASSPTGTYKTGELF
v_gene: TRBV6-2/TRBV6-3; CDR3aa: ASSQSGIYNSPLH
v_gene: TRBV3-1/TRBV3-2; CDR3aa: ASSQDPGQRNEQF
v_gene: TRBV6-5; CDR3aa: ASSMLQGGLYEQY